This T cell receptor (beta chain) was profiled in a study of neurological immune-mediated disorders. This clonotype was seen ten or more times. Its matching antigen is unknown. 2 million unsorted PBMCs were stored in RNAlater at -80 °C before RNA extraction. The cDNA was generated through 5'RACE incorporating 10-nucleotide random UMIs. The yield of each sequencing run was over 160 million TCR-beta sequences from 15-18 subjects. TCRdb reprocessed the 5' RACE reads with MiXCR, giving one entry per CDR3 protein. The table includes about 46,000 distinct CDR3 sequences, about a tenth detected once. The study's findings and limits: Because no CDR3 amino acid sequences were shared across subjects by expanded clones, private repertoires were suggested in all groups.

After removal of 9 bases from V and 5 bases from J, the junction contained 13 bases not matched to a gene. In germline, CDR1 is MDHEN, CDR2 SYDVKM. The CDR3 has 14 amino acids. The chain combines TRBV28 with TRBJ2-7; 7 bases are shared with TRBD1. The clonotype originates from a man between 70 and 80 years old with HTLV-1-associated myelopathy (HAM/TSP). What was sequenced was PBMCs. Here the CDR3 reads CASGRTGTYHEQYF. DNA for the CDR3: TGTGCCAGTGGCAGGACAGGTACTTACCACGAGCAGTACTTC. Full variable domain (missing parts from reference TRBV28 and TRBJ2-7): DVKVTQSSRYLVKRTGEKVFLECVQDMDHENMFWYRQDPGLGLRLIYFSYDVKMKEKGDIPEGYSVSREKKERFSLILESASTNQTSMYLCASGRTGTYHEQYFGPGTRLTVT.